This TCR beta chain was sequenced for a study of blood T cells in healthy people across ages. The use of a sample-barcoded 5' primer and a J-beta primer mix characterized a second PCR of roughly 6 to 11 cycles. MiXCR, applied by TCRdb to the 5' RACE reads, yields one record per CDR3 protein. The top ten hold roughly 14% of the sample, which has hundreds of thousands of distinct CDR3 sequences, less than 35% seen once. This clonotype was seen a handful of times. Sequencing input: blood. The TCR sequence derives from an elderly woman in good health.

The CDR3 protein is CAWSPYQETQYF. The CDR3 coding sequence is TGTGCCTGGAGTCCCTACCAAGAGACCCAGTACTTC. The chain couples TRBV30 to TRBJ2-5; D unclear. V lost 2 bases to trimming and J lost 0 bases, with 4 bases between them. The CDR3 extends over 12 amino acids. Germline CDR1 and CDR2: GTSNPN and SVGIG (reference sequence).